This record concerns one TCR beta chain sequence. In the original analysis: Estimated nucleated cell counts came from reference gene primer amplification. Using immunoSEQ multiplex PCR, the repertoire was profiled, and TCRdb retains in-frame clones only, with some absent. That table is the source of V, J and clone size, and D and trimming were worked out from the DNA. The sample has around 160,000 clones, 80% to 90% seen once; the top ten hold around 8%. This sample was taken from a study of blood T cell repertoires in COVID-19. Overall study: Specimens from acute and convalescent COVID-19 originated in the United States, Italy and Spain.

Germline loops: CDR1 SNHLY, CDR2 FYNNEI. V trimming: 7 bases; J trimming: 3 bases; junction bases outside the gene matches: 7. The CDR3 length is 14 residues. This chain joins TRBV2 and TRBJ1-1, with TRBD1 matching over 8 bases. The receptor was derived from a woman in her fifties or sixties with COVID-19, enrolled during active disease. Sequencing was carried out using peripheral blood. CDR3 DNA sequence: TGTGCCAGCACCAGCACAGGGGGGTACACTGAAGCTTTCTTT. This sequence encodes CASTSTGGYTEAFF.